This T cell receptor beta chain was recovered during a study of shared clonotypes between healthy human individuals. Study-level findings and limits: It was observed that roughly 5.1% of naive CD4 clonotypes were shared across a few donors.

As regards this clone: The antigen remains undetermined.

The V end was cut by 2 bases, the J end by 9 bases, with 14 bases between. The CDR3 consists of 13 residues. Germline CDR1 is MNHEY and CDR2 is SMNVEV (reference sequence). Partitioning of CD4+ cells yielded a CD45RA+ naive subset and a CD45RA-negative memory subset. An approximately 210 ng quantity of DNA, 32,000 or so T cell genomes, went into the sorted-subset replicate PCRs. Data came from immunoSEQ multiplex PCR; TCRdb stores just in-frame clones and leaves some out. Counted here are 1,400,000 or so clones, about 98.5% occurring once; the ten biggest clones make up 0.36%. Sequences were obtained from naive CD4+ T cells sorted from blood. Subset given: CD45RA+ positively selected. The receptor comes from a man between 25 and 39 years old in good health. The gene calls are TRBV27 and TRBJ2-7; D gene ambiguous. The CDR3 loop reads CASSLTTGPRQYF. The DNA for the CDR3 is TGTGCCAGCAGTTTAACGACCGGGCCCAGGCAGTACTTC.